These 23 T cell receptor beta chains were all obtained from the same sample, sequenced in a study of blood T cell repertoires in COVID-19 (dated by TCRdb to 2018 to 2021). To prepare the library, the immunoSEQ multiplex PCR assay was applied. The table was pulled from immuneACCESS by TCRdb, which kept in-frame rearrangements only. Such tables lose some clones; where checked, under half of the loss comes from unresolved V genes, and the rest has no known cause. This sample is represented by 190,000 or so clones; about 85% of them were singletons. The top ten clones comprise 2% to 2.5% of the sample. The specimen sequenced was PBMCs or T cells enriched from blood (not recorded which). These receptors originate from a woman in her twenties or thirties who had recovered from COVID-19.

The chain uses TRBV19 and TRBJ1-5, with TRBD1 matching 11 bases. With V trimmed by 1 base and J by 6 bases, 11 bases remained unmatched. This CDR3 contains 18 residues. Germline V gives CDR1 LNHDA, CDR2 SQIVND (reference sequence). CDR3 DNA: TGTGCCAGTAGTATAGTCGCTCCGGGACAGGGGGGGTTTCAGCCCCAGCATTTT. It is translated as CASSIVAPGQGGFQPQHF.

This clone occurred a few times. The chain has TRBV7-3 and TRBJ2-7; D call uncertain. Germline V gene data show CDR1 as SGHTA and CDR2 as FQGTGA. This CDR3 spans 14 amino acids. V was pared by 4 bases and J by 2 bases, with 12 bases between. In DNA form, the CDR3 reads TGTGCCAGCAGCTCTAACCTCGAGGCCTACGAGCAGTACTTC. Its translation is CASSSNLEAYEQYF.

This sequence joins TRBV6-4 and TRBJ2-1; 10 nucleotides line up with TRBD2. V dropped 7 bases and J dropped 8; count of bases not matched to a gene: 11. CDR3 length equals 15 residues. Germline lookup yields CDR1 MRHNA and CDR2 SNTAGT. CDR3 nucleotides: TGTGCCAGCACCAAAAGCGGGGGGGCTCTGGATGAGCAGTTCTTC. It yields the protein CASTKSGGALDEQFF.

The chain carries TRBV3-1 (or the pseudogene TRBV3-2) and TRBJ1-6, with unresolved D. CDR1 and CDR2 (germline): LGHDT, YNNKEL (reference sequence). The CDR3 is made up of 14 amino acids. The germline V and J ends were trimmed by 4 bases and 5 bases, with 9 bases remaining between them. CDR3 sequence reads: CASSLRGDNSPLHF. CDR3 bases: TGTGCCAGCAGCCTCCGCGGAGATAATTCACCCCTCCACTTT.

The V call is TRBV5-1, the J call TRBJ2-1; 9 positions match TRBD2. V shed 0 bases and J 6 bases; nucleotides not matched to a gene: 4. The CDR3 totals 15 residues. The germline CDR1 and CDR2 sequences are SGHRS and YFSETQ. Written as DNA, the CDR3 is TGCGCCAGCAGCTTGGGGAGAGCGGGAGGCAATGAGCAGTTCTTC. Translation: CASSLGRAGGNEQFF.

This chain uses TRBV19 with TRBJ1-2, with D tentatively TRBD1 (5 bases). With 1 base removed from V and 10 bases from J, the gap between germline ends came to 10 bases. There are 12 residues in the CDR3. Germline V gene data show CDR1 as LNHDA and CDR2 as SQIVND (reference sequence). The CDR3 loop reads CASSIARRDYTF. Written as DNA, the CDR3 is TGTGCCAGTAGTATAGCCCGCAGGGACTACACCTTC. The full variable domain, completed using reference TRBV19 and TRBJ1-2, is DGGITQSPKYLFRKEGQNVTLSCEQNLNHDAMYWYRQDPGQGLRLIYYSQIVNDFQKGDIAEGYSVSREKKESFPLTVTSAQKNPTAFYLCASSIARRDYTFGSGTRLTVV.

This chain uses TRBV7-9 with TRBJ1-2; 7 bases line up with TRBD1. CDR1 and CDR2 (germline): SEHNR, FQNEAQ (reference sequence). The V segment lost 1 base and the J segment 4 bases; nucleotides outside the gene matches: 0. The CDR3 totals 13 residues. CDR3 bases: TGTGCCAGCAGCTTAGGACAGGGCTATGGCTACACCTTC. Protein: CASSLGQGYGYTF.

J is TRBJ2-3 and V is TRBV5-1; TRBD1 aligns across 8 bases. The CDR3 has 15 residues. Germline V gene lookup returns CDR1 SGHRS and CDR2 YFSETQ. The V segment lost 4 bases and the J segment 5 bases; nucleotides outside the gene matches: 9. CDR3 coding DNA: TGCGCCAGCAGCCCTCGGACAGGGTGGGGAGATACGCAGTATTTT. Translated: CASSPRTGWGDTQYF.

The J gene is TRBJ2-3, the V gene TRBV27, with D possibly TRBD2 on 5 matching bases. From germline, CDR1 is MNHEY and CDR2 SMNVEV (reference sequence). The germline V and J ends were trimmed by 0 bases and 11 bases, with 12 bases remaining between them. There are 13 residues in the CDR3. The CDR3 loop reads CASSLSRGGEQYF. The CDR3 DNA reads as TGTGCCAGCAGTTTATCTCGGGGTGGGGAGCAGTATTTT.

This clone was picked up a small number of times. This chain uses TRBV11-1 with TRBJ1-1; 8 bases line up with TRBD1. The CDR3 is made up of 12 amino acids. Germline trimming cut 4 bases from V and 11 bases from J; bases unmatched to any gene: 6. Germline V gene sequence: CDR1 SGHAT, CDR2 FQDESV (reference sequence). CDR3 sequence: CASSSGGYQAFF. The CDR3 coding sequence is TGTGCCAGCAGCTCAGGGGGCTACCAGGCTTTCTTT.

The chain combines TRBV13 with TRBJ2-5; 7 bases map to TRBD2. Losses at the gene ends were 4 bases for V and 0 bases for J; bases not matched to a gene: 5. The CDR3 contains 15 residues. Germline values: CDR1 PRHDT, CDR2 FYEKMQ (reference sequence). CDR3 DNA sequence: TGTGCCAGCAGCTCGAGGGCGGGAGACCAAGAGACCCAGTACTTC. Encoded protein: CASSSRAGDQETQYF.

The chain recombines TRBV5-4 with TRBJ1-2; the match to TRBD1 covers 7 bases. After removal of 4 bases from V and 2 bases from J, the junction contained 8 bases not matched to a gene. The length of the CDR3 is 15 residues. The germline V gene has CDR1 SGHNT and CDR2 YYREEE (reference sequence). The CDR3 DNA reads as TGTGCCAGCAGCGACGCCCGACAGGGAAACTATGGCTACACCTTC. Translating it yields CASSDARQGNYGYTF. The full variable domain, completed using reference TRBV5-4 and TRBJ1-2, is ETGVTQSPTHLIKTRGQQVTLRCSSQSGHNTVSWYQQALGQGPQFIFQYYREEENGRGNFPPRFSGLQFPNYSSELNVNALELDDSALYLCASSDARQGNYGYTFGSGTRLTVV.

V usage is TRBV7-3 and J usage is TRBJ1-2; D not certain. Looked up from germline, CDR1 is SGHTA and CDR2 is FQGTGA. The CDR3 covers 13 residues. Trimming took 5 bases from V and 5 from J, leaving 12 bases between them. The CDR3 loop is CASSPHPSYGYTF. The CDR3 region has the DNA TGTGCCAGCAGCCCGCACCCGAGTTATGGCTACACCTTC.

This chain uses TRBV11-2 with TRBJ2-3; 10 nucleotides align to TRBD2. Germline lookup yields CDR1 SGHAT and CDR2 FQNNGV. The CDR3 consists of 16 residues. V was pared by 5 bases and J by 7 bases, with 12 bases of the junction left unmatched. Here the CDR3 reads CASSTHKAGGSNTQYF. The CDR3 DNA is TGTGCCAGCAGCACCCATAAAGCGGGAGGGTCGAATACGCAGTATTTT.

This chain links TRBV30 with TRBJ1-2; possible D gene TRBD1, 6 bases. The CDR3 is 13 amino acids. Trimming left V 8 bases short and J 5 bases short, with 18 bases between. Germline V gene sequence: CDR1 GTSNPN, CDR2 SVGIG (reference sequence). The chain's CDR3 is CAGAGELEYGYTF. The CDR3 DNA sequence: TGTGCCGGGGCAGGGGAACTAGAATATGGCTACACCTTC.

This chain uses TRBV19 with TRBJ1-2; 7 bases map to TRBD1. CDR1 and CDR2 from the germline V gene are LNHDA and SQIVND (reference sequence). The CDR3 totals 14 residues. V gave up 4 bases and J gave up 3 bases; unmatched junction bases: 5. The CDR3 nucleotides are TGTGCCAGTAGTACAGGGACAGAATACTATGGCTACACCTTC. Amino acid sequence: CASSTGTEYYGYTF.

V usage is TRBV18 and J usage is TRBJ1-1; 8 bases are shared with TRBD1. This CDR3 comprises 15 residues. Germline CDR1 reads KGHSH; CDR2 reads LQKENI. The V and J ends lost 2 bases and 1 base, in that order; junction bases with no gene match: 3. The chain's CDR3 is CASSPVTGANTEAFF. The CDR3 nucleotides are TGTGCCAGCTCACCAGTGACAGGGGCGAACACTGAAGCTTTCTTT.

The chain is built from TRBV5-4 and TRBJ2-5; 8 nucleotides match TRBD2. Germline trimming cut 3 bases from V and 8 bases from J; bases unmatched to any gene: 12. Looked up from germline, CDR1 is SGHNT and CDR2 is YYREEE (reference sequence). This CDR3 spans 15 amino acids. In DNA form, the CDR3 reads TGTGCCAGCAGCTGGGCTGACGGGAGGGGTGGTACCCAGTACTTC. Translating it yields CASSWADGRGGTQYF. The full variable domain, completed using reference TRBV5-4 and TRBJ2-5, is ETGVTQSPTHLIKTRGQQVTLRCSSQSGHNTVSWYQQALGQGPQFIFQYYREEENGRGNFPPRFSGLQFPNYSSELNVNALELDDSALYLCASSWADGRGGTQYFGPGTRLLVL.

The chain is built from TRBV7-3 and TRBJ2-5; 12 bases match TRBD2. The CDR3 consists of 17 residues. Per germline, CDR1 SGHTA and CDR2 FQGTGA. The ends lost 2 bases at V and 5 bases at J; junction bases unmatched: 9. CDR3 region: CASSLGASGGAWETQYF. The CDR3 DNA sequence: TGTGCCAGCAGCTTAGGGGCTAGCGGGGGGGCCTGGGAGACCCAGTACTTC.

The chain has TRBV5-5 and TRBJ1-4; TRBD1 aligns across 8 bases. This CDR3 is 17 amino acids long. With 4 bases clipped from V and 0 bases from J, the junction kept 8 bases outside the gene matches. Germline values: CDR1 SGHKS, CDR2 YYEKEE (reference sequence). The CDR3 loop reads CASSMDRVLATNEKLFF. The CDR3 region has the DNA TGTGCCAGCAGCATGGACAGGGTGTTGGCAACTAATGAAAAACTGTTTTTT. The full variable domain, with the rest looked up from reference TRBV5-5 and TRBJ1-4, is DAGVTQSPTHLIKTRGQQVTLRCSPISGHKSVSWYQQVLGQGPQFIFQYYEKEERGRGNFPDRFSARQFPNYSSELNVNALLLGDSALYLCASSMDRVLATNEKLFFGSGTQLSVL.

This rearrangement joins TRBV9 to TRBJ1-1; D not resolved. The V gene's germline CDR1 is SGDLS and CDR2 YYNGEE. V gave up 0 bases and J gave up 4 bases, with 7 bases separating them. The CDR3 totals 13 residues. CDR3 in amino acids: CASSVVQATEAFF. In DNA, the CDR3 is TGTGCCAGCAGCGTAGTTCAGGCCACTGAAGCTTTCTTT.

This chain joins TRBV5-5 and TRBJ1-2; D gene uncertain. This CDR3 has 12 residues. Germline V lookup: CDR1 SGHKS, CDR2 YYEKEE (reference sequence). Deletions cut 4 bases from V and 8 bases from J, with 12 bases between. CDR3 coding DNA: TGTGCCAGCAGCCGGGCCGGGAGAGGCTACACCTTC. This translates into CASSRAGRGYTF.

The CDR3 here is CARGQCQIEAFF. The CDR3 nucleotides read TGTGCCAGGGGACAGTGTCAAATTGAAGCTTTCTTT. The chain is built from TRBV3-1 (or the pseudogene TRBV3-2) and TRBJ1-1, with 7 bases matching TRBD1. With 9 bases clipped from V and 7 bases from J, the junction kept 8 bases outside the gene matches. Germline CDR1 is LGHDT and CDR2 is YNNKEL (reference sequence). This CDR3 is built from 12 residues.